The rows below give T cell receptor beta chains drawn from one sample of a study of beta chain features in type 1 diabetes. The repertoire was sequenced with immunoSEQ multiplex PCR; TCRdb's copy has only in-frame clones and lacks some. There are approximately 730,000 clones in the sample; about an eighth occur only once, and around 0.022% lies in the top ten. What was sequenced was naive CD4+ T cells from blood. The receptor source for this set is a man in his late teens or twenties with type 1 diabetes. CDR3s include the opening cysteine and the closing phenylalanine or tryptophan. A D gene is named only where the DNA matches it firmly. Size tells how often a clone was seen (once, few, many) or the class of an expanded clone, and some rows leave it out.

clone size: few; V gene: TRBV6-5; D gene: TRBD1; J gene: TRBJ1-1; CDR3 protein: CASSYQGQAPRTEAFF; CDR3 DNA: TGTGCCAGCAGTTACCAGGGACAGGCTCCCCGCACTGAAGCTTTCTTT
clone size: few; V gene: TRBV30; D gene: .; J gene: TRBJ2-5; CDR3 protein: CAWRQETQYF; CDR3 DNA: TGTGCCTGGAGGCAAGAGACCCAGTACTTC
clone size: few; V gene: TRBV5-1; D gene: .; J gene: TRBJ2-5; CDR3 protein: CASSLAGRAYQETQYF; CDR3 DNA: TGCGCCAGCAGCTTGGCTGGCAGGGCGTACCAAGAGACCCAGTACTTC
clone size: few; V gene: TRBV5-1; D gene: .; J gene: TRBJ2-5; CDR3 protein: CASSLRGDTQETQYF; CDR3 DNA: TGCGCCAGCAGCTTGCGGGGGGACACCCAAGAGACCCAGTACTTC
clone size: few; V gene: TRBV29-1; D gene: .; J gene: TRBJ2-1; CDR3 protein: CSDLLRQGGNEQFF; CDR3 DNA: TGCAGCGACCTTCTCCGACAGGGAGGAAATGAGCAGTTCTTC
clone size: few; V gene: TRBV14; D gene: .; J gene: TRBJ2-2; CDR3 protein: CASSHPLTGPGELFF; CDR3 DNA: TGTGCCAGCAGCCATCCTTTAACAGGGCCCGGGGAGCTGTTTTTT
clone size: .; V gene: TRBV30; D gene: .; J gene: TRBJ1-5; CDR3 protein: CAWNVHSNQPQHF; CDR3 DNA: TGTGCCTGGAACGTACATAGCAATCAGCCCCAGCATTTT
clone size: .; V gene: TRBV5-4; D gene: .; J gene: TRBJ1-5; CDR3 protein: CASSLDQNQPQHF; CDR3 DNA: TGTGCCAGCAGCTTAGACCAAAATCAGCCCCAGCATTTT
clone size: few; V gene: TRBV19; D gene: TRBD2; J gene: TRBJ2-7; CDR3 protein: CASTHPGTSGAYEQYF; CDR3 DNA: TGTGCCAGTACTCACCCCGGGACTAGCGGGGCCTACGAGCAGTACTTC
clone size: .; V gene: TRBV13; D gene: TRBD2; J gene: TRBJ2-7; CDR3 protein: CASSSLSGEMSYEQYF; CDR3 DNA: TGTGCCAGCAGCTCCCTCAGCGGGGAGATGTCCTACGAGCAGTACTTC
clone size: .; V gene: TRBV7-2; D gene: TRBD1; J gene: TRBJ1-2; CDR3 protein: CASSLDREYGYTF; CDR3 DNA: TGTGCCAGCAGTTTAGACAGGGAATATGGCTACACCTTC
clone size: few; V gene: TRBV29-1; D gene: .; J gene: TRBJ2-1; CDR3 protein: CSVAVTADYNEQFF; CDR3 DNA: TGCAGCGTTGCTGTGACAGCAGATTACAATGAGCAGTTCTTC
clone size: few; V gene: TRBV28; D gene: .; J gene: TRBJ2-7; CDR3 protein: CASSSGGQIYEQYF; CDR3 DNA: TGTGCCAGCAGTTCAGGAGGGCAGATCTACGAGCAGTACTTC
clone size: few; V gene: TRBV6-4; D gene: .; J gene: TRBJ1-1; CDR3 protein: CASSDKASEAFF; CDR3 DNA: TGTGCCAGCAGTGACAAGGCCTCTGAAGCTTTCTTT
clone size: .; V gene: TRBV29-1; D gene: .; J gene: TRBJ1-3; CDR3 protein: CSVESSGNTIYF; CDR3 DNA: TGCAGCGTTGAAAGTTCTGGAAACACCATATATTTT
clone size: few; V gene: TRBV5-1; D gene: TRBD2; J gene: TRBJ2-5; CDR3 protein: CASSREAAQGETQYF; CDR3 DNA: TGCGCCAGCAGCCGGGAGGCGGCCCAAGGGGAGACCCAGTACTTC
clone size: .; V gene: TRBV5-1; D gene: TRBD2; J gene: TRBJ2-5; CDR3 protein: CASSLVLAGFQETQYF; CDR3 DNA: TGCGCCAGCAGCTTGGTCCTAGCGGGCTTCCAAGAGACCCAGTACTTC
clone size: few; V gene: TRBV2; D gene: TRBD1; J gene: TRBJ2-2; CDR3 protein: CASSGQALDTGELFF; CDR3 DNA: TGTGCCAGCAGCGGACAGGCCCTGGACACCGGGGAGCTGTTTTTT
clone size: few; V gene: TRBV29-1; D gene: .; J gene: TRBJ1-2; CDR3 protein: CSVPEDQHTF; CDR3 DNA: TGCAGCGTACCAGAGGACCAACACACCTTC
clone size: few; V gene: TRBV30; D gene: .; J gene: TRBJ1-2; CDR3 protein: CALSGTDYGYTF; CDR3 DNA: TGTGCCTTGTCCGGGACGGACTATGGCTACACCTTC
clone size: .; V gene: TRBV6-1; D gene: TRBD2; J gene: TRBJ2-1; CDR3 protein: CASSGLAGQTSSYNEQFF; CDR3 DNA: TGTGCCAGCAGTGGGCTAGCGGGCCAAACGAGCTCCTACAATGAGCAGTTCTTC
clone size: few; V gene: TRBV5-1; D gene: TRBD2; J gene: TRBJ2-3; CDR3 protein: CASSSLPAGGPSDTQYF; CDR3 DNA: TGCGCCAGCAGCTCCCTCCCAGCGGGGGGCCCCTCAGATACGCAGTATTTT